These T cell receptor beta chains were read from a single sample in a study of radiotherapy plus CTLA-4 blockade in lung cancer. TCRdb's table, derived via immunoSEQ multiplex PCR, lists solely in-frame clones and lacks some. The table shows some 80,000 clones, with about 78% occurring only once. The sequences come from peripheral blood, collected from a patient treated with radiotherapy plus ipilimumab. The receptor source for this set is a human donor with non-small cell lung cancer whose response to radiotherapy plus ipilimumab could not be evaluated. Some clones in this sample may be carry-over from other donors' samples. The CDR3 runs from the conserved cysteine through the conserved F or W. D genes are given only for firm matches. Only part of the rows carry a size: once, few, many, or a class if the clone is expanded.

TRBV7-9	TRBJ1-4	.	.	CASSQATGTNEKLFF	TGTGCCAGCAGCCAGGCAACAGGAACTAATGAAAAACTGTTTTTT
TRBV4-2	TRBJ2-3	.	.	CASSQDGGGGADTQYF	TGTGCCAGCAGCCAAGATGGTGGCGGGGGCGCAGATACGCAGTATTTT
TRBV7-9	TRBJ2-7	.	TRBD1	CASSQTGSYEQYF	TGTGCCAGCAGCCAGACAGGGTCCTACGAGCAGTACTTC
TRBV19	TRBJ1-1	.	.	CASNQQNTEAFF	TGTGCCAGTAACCAACAGAACACTGAAGCTTTCTTT
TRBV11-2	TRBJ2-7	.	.	CASRRPGGNYEQYF	TGTGCCAGCAGGCGACCAGGAGGGAATTACGAGCAGTACTTC
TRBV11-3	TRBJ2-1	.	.	CASSSVAGSSSYNEQFF	TGTGCCAGCAGCTCGGTAGCAGGGTCGAGCTCCTACAATGAGCAGTTCTTC
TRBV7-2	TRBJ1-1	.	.	CASSLRGRVGTEAFF	TGTGCCAGCAGCTTAAGAGGCAGGGTGGGCACTGAAGCTTTCTTT
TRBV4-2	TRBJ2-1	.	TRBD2	CASSQEGWGGGAGYNEQFF	TGTGCCAGCAGCCAAGAGGGGTGGGGCGGGGGGGCCGGCTACAATGAGCAGTTCTTC
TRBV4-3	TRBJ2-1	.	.	CASSQDQGSSYNEQFF	TGCGCCAGCAGCCAAGATCAAGGGAGCTCCTACAATGAGCAGTTCTTC
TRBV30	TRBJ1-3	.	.	CAWSPFRGASGNTIYF	TGTGCCTGGAGTCCCTTCCGGGGGGCGTCGGGAAACACCATATATTTT
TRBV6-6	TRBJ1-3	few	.	CASSYQQGNPGNTIYF	TGTGCCAGCAGTTACCAGCAGGGGAACCCTGGAAACACCATATATTTT
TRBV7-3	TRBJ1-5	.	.	CASSSGRGQPQHF	TGTGCCAGCAGCTCCGGGAGAGGACAGCCCCAGCATTTT
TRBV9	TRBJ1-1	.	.	CASSVVGGGVTEAFF	TGTGCCAGCAGCGTAGTGGGGGGGGGTGTCACTGAAGCTTTCTTT
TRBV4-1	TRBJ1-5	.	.	CASSSPGGNQPQHF	TGCGCCAGCAGTTCCCCGGGAGGCAATCAGCCCCAGCATTTT
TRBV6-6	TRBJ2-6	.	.	CATVLSGANVLTF	TGTGCCACAGTCCTCTCTGGGGCCAACGTCCTGACTTTC
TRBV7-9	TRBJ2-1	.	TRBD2	CASSLGAGVSYNEQFF	TGTGCCAGCAGCTTAGGAGCGGGGGTCTCCTACAATGAGCAGTTCTTC
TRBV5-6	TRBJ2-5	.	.	CASSLGVETQYF	TGTGCCAGCAGCTTGGGCGTAGAGACCCAGTACTTC
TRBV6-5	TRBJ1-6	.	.	CASSYGQGNSPLHF	TGTGCCAGCAGTTATGGTCAGGGGAATTCACCCCTCCACTTT
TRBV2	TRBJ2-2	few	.	CASTGGTTNTGELFF	TGTGCCAGCACCGGAGGGACCACGAACACCGGGGAGCTGTTTTTT
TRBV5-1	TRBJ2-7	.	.	CASSSGSLRSAVHEQYF	TGCGCCAGCAGCTCGGGAAGTTTGCGGTCGGCGGTCCACGAGCAGTACTTC
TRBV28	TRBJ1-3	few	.	CASSTPEGSSRNTIYF	TGTGCCAGCAGTACCCCCGAGGGCTCGAGTAGAAACACCATATATTTT
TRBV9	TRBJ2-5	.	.	CASSVDPGETQYF	TGTGCCAGCAGCGTAGACCCGGGGGAGACCCAGTACTTC